The T cell receptor beta chain described here comes from a study of blood T cell repertoires in COVID-19 (dated by TCRdb to about 2020). At the level of the whole study: Collaborator samples came from the United States, Italy and Spain and covered acute and convalescent phases of COVID-19. Deeply sampled blood TCRbeta repertoires from subjects exposed to, actively infected with, or recovered from COVID-19 were included in the dataset. A de-identified subject ID, COVID-19 status, age in years and sex were almost always included in the sample metadata. The samples were drawn from two sources: the first 160 participants of the ongoing ImmuneRACE study, and 1,000 to 1,500 subjects contributed by 6 global collaborators. A freely available public database, intended as a resource for researchers studying the immune response to SARS-CoV-2, is where the repertoires were released. HLA class I and class II types, where available, came from metadata supplied by the sample provider rather than from assay-based typing. The material from the prospective study consisted of cDNA or gDNA derived from T cells, B-cell-depleted T cells, or PBMCs.

TCRbeta CDR3 regions were amplified from genomic DNA by means of the immunoSEQ Assay, a bias-controlled multiplex PCR. The authors' analysis ran thus. The number of nucleated cells in each sample was estimated by amplification of reference gene primers within the assay. To quantify the absolute abundance of each unique TCRbeta CDR3 rearrangement, sequence reads were collapsed and filtered. Productive Simpson clonality was computed per sample as the square root of Simpson's diversity index over productive rearrangements. The clones in this table, taken by TCRdb from immuneACCESS, are in-frame only. Not every clone is retained; where verified, under half of the shortfall comes from an unresolved V gene, and the cause of the rest is unknown. The DNA gave D and trimming, while V, J and clone size come from that table. Counted in this sample were around 130,000 clones; approximately 88% of them appeared once. Around 12% of the sample goes to the ten largest clones.

The CDR3 numbers 13 residues from cysteine through phenylalanine. Solely the CDR3 DNA is kept, with 39 bases framed from the first base. The germline V gene supplies CDR1 SGHAT and CDR2 FQNNGV. V gives up 0 bases and J gives up 4 bases, and the segment between their germline ends measures 6 bases. Samples from volunteer blood donors who had recovered from COVID-19 were contributed by a second Seattle source. Each collaborating institution followed its own protocols to collect whole blood in K2EDTA tubes. For TCRbeta analysis, collaborators shipped samples as frozen whole blood, isolated PBMCs, or DNA extracted from either of those sample types. Summary of the overall study and its limitations: The amount of clinical and demographic metadata varied by source and participant and was provided uncurated.

In the case of this clone: Its antigen target is currently unknown. No base-level quality is on record; no much larger clone is a single base apart. Other DNA sequences from this sample encode an identical CDR3 as well.

The TCR originated in a woman aged 30 to 39 who had recovered from COVID-19. In this chain, TRBV11-2 is recombined with TRBJ1-1; tentative D gene TRBD1, with 6 bases matching. Sequencing input: peripheral blood. CDR3 region: CASSLDRGTEAFF. The DNA sequence reads TGTGCCAGCAGCTTAGACAGGGGCACTGAAGCTTTCTTT.